The 5 T cell receptor beta chains in this list originate from one sample, sequenced in a study of cytomegalovirus exposure and HLA in healthy donors (dated by TCRdb to between 2016 and 2019). Libraries were made using the immunoSEQ multiplex PCR assay. A mixture of 60 forward primers for TCR Vbeta segments and 13 reverse primers for TCR Jbeta segments was used in the multiplex PCR. TCRdb limited this immuneACCESS table to in-frame rearrangements with V and J called. A share of clones is missing; checked studies link under half to unresolved V genes, and the rest is unexplained. The sample table contains fewer than 200,000 clones; only one count was recorded for over 65% of them. About 2% of the sample lies in the top ten. The sequenced sample consisted of PBMCs. Receptors were obtained from a woman in her twenties or thirties in good health and CMV-seronegative.

The chain has TRBV10-3 and TRBJ1-5; D possibly corresponds to TRBD1 (5 bases). In germline, CDR1 is ENHRY, CDR2 SYGVKD. This CDR3 region has 16 residues. Trimming left V 2 bases short and J 5 bases short, with 16 bases between. CDR3 sequence (DNA): TGTGCCATCAGTGAGGAGGCAGGGAGGATTGATCAGCCCCAGCATTTT. This translates into CAISEEAGRIDQPQHF.

The chain links TRBV11-3 to TRBJ1-1; TRBD1 matches at 8 bases. V gave up 3 bases and J gave up 11 bases; unmatched junction bases: 8. Germline lookup yields CDR1 SGHNT and CDR2 YENEEA. This CDR3 has 13 residues. CDR3 sequence reads: CASSFGTGGMAFF. The CDR3 bases are TGTGCCAGCAGCTTTGGAACAGGGGGTATGGCTTTCTTT.

This chain uses TRBV27 with TRBJ1-6; 8 nucleotides align to TRBD1. Trimming cost V 5 bases and J 7 bases; bases outside gene matches: 4. Per germline, CDR1 MNHEY and CDR2 SMNVEV (reference sequence). The CDR3 extends over 14 amino acids. The CDR3: CASSLRQGNSPLHF. The CDR3 DNA reads TGTGCCAGCAGTCTCAGACAGGGGAATTCACCCCTCCACTTT.

The rearrangement uses TRBV15 and TRBJ2-5; TRBD2 matches 7 bases. CDR1 is LNHNV, CDR2 YYDKDF, per germline (reference sequence). J gave up 4 bases and V 4 bases, and 6 bases lay outside the gene matches. The CDR3 runs 14 residues. The CDR3 reads CATSTGRMRETQYF. The CDR3, as DNA: TGTGCCACCAGCACCGGGAGGATGAGAGAGACCCAGTACTTC.

The J gene is TRBJ2-3, the V gene TRBV11-2; D is ambiguous. CDR1 and CDR2 from the germline V gene are SGHAT and FQNNGV. This CDR3 is built from 15 residues. V lost 5 bases, J lost 4 bases, and 16 bases lay in between. The CDR3 DNA reads as TGTGCCAGCAGCCCCTTCGCGGTTCGGGCAGATACGCAGTATTTT. It codes for CASSPFAVRADTQYF. Drawing the rest from reference TRBV11-2 and TRBJ2-3, the complete variable domain is EAGVAQSPRYKIIEKRQSVAFWCNPISGHATLYWYQQILGQGPKLLIQFQNNGVVDDSQLPKDRFSAERLKGVDSTLKIQPAKLEDSAVYLCASSPFAVRADTQYFGPGTRLTVL.